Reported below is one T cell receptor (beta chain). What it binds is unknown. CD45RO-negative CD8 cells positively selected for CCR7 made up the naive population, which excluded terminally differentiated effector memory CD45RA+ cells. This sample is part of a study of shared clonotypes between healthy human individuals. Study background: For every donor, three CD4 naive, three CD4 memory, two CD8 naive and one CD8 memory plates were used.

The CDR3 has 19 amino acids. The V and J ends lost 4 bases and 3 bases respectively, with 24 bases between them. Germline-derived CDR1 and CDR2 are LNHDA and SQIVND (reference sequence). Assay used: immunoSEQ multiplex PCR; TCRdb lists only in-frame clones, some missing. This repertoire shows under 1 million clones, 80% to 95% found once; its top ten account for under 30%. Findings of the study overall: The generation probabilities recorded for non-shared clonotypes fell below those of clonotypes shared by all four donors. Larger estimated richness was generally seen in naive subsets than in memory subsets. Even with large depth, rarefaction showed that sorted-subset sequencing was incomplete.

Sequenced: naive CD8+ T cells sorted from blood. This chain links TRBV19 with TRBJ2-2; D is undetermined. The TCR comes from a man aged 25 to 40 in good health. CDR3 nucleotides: TGTGCCAGTAGTACCAATCCCGAGCAAACCTTCGTGGACACCGGGGAGCTGTTTTTT. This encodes CASSTNPEQTFVDTGELFF.